The sequence of this T cell receptor beta chain was determined in a study of blood T cell repertoires in COVID-19. Germline CDR1 and CDR2: KGHSH and LQKENI. The trim removed 6 bases at V and 5 bases at J, leaving 6 bases unmatched. The CDR3 is 15 amino acids. Assay used: immunoSEQ multiplex PCR; TCRdb lists only in-frame clones, some missing. Found here are 150,000 to 160,000 clones, approximately 86% of them singletons; the top ten hold 0.6% to 0.65%. This TCR was recovered from a man in his sixties with COVID-19, enrolled during active disease. Input material: peripheral blood. The J gene is TRBJ2-2, the V gene TRBV18, with 10 bases identical to TRBD2. CDR3 sequence: CASSSRAGGTGELFF. Written as DNA, the CDR3 is TGTGCCAGCTCGTCTCGAGCGGGAGGGACCGGGGAGCTGTTTTTT. Filled out from reference TRBV18 and TRBJ2-2, the complete variable domain reads NAGVMQNPRHLVRRRGQEARLRCSPMKGHSHVYWYRQLPEEGLKFMVYLQKENIIDESGMPKERFSAEFPKEGPSILRIQQVVRGDSAAYFCASSSRAGGTGELFFGEGSRLTVL.